The 7 T cell receptor beta chains in this list originate from one sample, sequenced in a study of OX40 agonist ivuxolimab in advanced cancers. Generated by immunoSEQ multiplex PCR, the TCRdb table keeps only in-frame clones and is missing some. The sample lists approximately 91,000 clones; over 75% were seen once. The input for sequencing was CD4+ or CD8+ T cells sorted from blood, taken in a trial of the OX40 agonist ivuxolimab. These receptors were taken from an adult with an advanced solid tumor such as melanoma, head and neck, liver or kidney cancer.

This clone is deemed medium-sized. This CDR3 is CASRPGTSGYNEQFF. The DNA for the CDR3 is TGTGCCAGCAGGCCTGGGACTAGCGGGTACAATGAGCAGTTCTTC. The chain is built from TRBV6-5 and TRBJ2-1; 12 positions match TRBD2. This CDR3 has 15 amino acids. V dropped 6 bases and J dropped 4; count of bases not matched to a gene: 4. Germline values: CDR1 MNHEY, CDR2 SVGAGI.

The chain is built from TRBV5-1 and TRBJ2-7; D is uncertain. This CDR3 spans 13 amino acids. Trimming pared 3 bases from V and 0 bases from J, leaving 7 bases between. Per the germline V gene, CDR1 is SGHRS and CDR2 is YFSETQ. This CDR3 reads CASSSRSSYEQYF. CDR3 nucleotide sequence: TGCGCCAGCAGCTCCCGAAGCTCCTACGAGCAGTACTTC.

This clone was seen just once. V is TRBV27 and J is TRBJ1-5, with TRBD1 matching over 9 bases. The V gene's germline CDR1 is MNHEY and CDR2 SMNVEV (reference sequence). This CDR3 region has 15 residues. Trimming took 3 bases from V and 4 from J; bases not matched to a gene: 4. The chain's CDR3 is CASSLGQGSNQPQHF. The CDR3 DNA reads as TGTGCCAGCAGTTTGGGACAGGGTAGTAATCAGCCCCAGCATTTT.

The V gene is TRBV19, the J gene TRBJ1-2; 10 bases match TRBD1. With V trimmed by 5 bases and J by 4 bases, 13 bases remained unmatched. CDR1 is LNHDA, CDR2 SQIVND, per germline (reference sequence). This CDR3 is built from 17 residues. The CDR3 reads CASSRGTGDYLGYGYTF. CDR3 bases: TGTGCCAGTAGTCGTGGGACAGGGGATTACCTTGGCTATGGCTACACCTTC.

The V gene is TRBV11-3, the J gene TRBJ1-1; the match to TRBD1 covers 7 bases. Germline V gives CDR1 SGHNT, CDR2 YENEEA. V was pared by 0 bases and J by 7 bases, with 11 bases of the junction left unmatched. The CDR3 sequence is 16 residues long. The CDR3 DNA follows: TGTGCCAGCAGCTTAGATATATGGTCGTCAGGGGGTGAAGCTTTCTTT. This gives the protein CASSLDIWSSGGEAFF.

This clone was picked up one time. This sequence joins TRBV6-1 and TRBJ2-7; D assignment may be TRBD1 or TRBD2 (5 bases each). V lost 5 bases and J lost 7, with 18 bases in between. The CDR3 spans 14 residues. Per germline, CDR1 MNHNS and CDR2 SASEGT. CDR3 protein: CASSQAGFGGEQYF. CDR3 nucleotide sequence: TGTGCCAGCAGTCAGGCAGGGTTCGGAGGAGAGCAGTACTTC.

This clone turned up a few times. The chain is built from TRBV27 and TRBJ2-7; 16 bases align to TRBD2. V was clipped by 3 bases and J by 3 bases; unmatched bases: 8. Germline CDR1 MNHEY, CDR2 SMNVEV (reference sequence). This CDR3 spans 18 amino acids. The DNA of the CDR3 is TGTGCCAGCAGTTTTATCGGGGGACTAGCGGGAGGGAACTACGAGCAGTACTTC. As protein: CASSFIGGLAGGNYEQYF.